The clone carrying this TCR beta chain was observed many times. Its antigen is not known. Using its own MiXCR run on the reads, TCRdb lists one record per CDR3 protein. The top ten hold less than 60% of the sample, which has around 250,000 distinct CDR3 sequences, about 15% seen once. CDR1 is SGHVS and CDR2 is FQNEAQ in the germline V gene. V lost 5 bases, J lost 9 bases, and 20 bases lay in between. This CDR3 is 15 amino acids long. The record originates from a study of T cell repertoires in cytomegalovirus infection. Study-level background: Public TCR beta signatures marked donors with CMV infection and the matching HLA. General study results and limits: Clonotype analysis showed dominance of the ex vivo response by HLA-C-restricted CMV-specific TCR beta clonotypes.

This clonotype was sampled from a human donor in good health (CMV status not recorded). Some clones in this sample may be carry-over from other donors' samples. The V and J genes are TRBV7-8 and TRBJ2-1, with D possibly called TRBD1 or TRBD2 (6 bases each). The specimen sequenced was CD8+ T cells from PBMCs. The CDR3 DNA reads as TGTGCCAGCAGCCCCAGCCAGTGGGGGGCAGGTGAGCAGTTCTTC. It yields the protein CASSPSQWGAGEQFF.